The 17 T cell receptor beta chains presented below share a single source sample, sequenced in a study of Ad26.COV2.S vaccination and SARS-CoV-2 variants. This sample's treatment: approximately 18 received Ad26.COV2.S at low or high dose, single or two shots; 5 received placebo; per-sample allocation not given. Sample collection was performed on day 63 after the first vaccine or placebo injection. Libraries were prepared by immunoSEQ multiplex PCR; TCRdb keeps only in-frame clonotypes and omits some of them. The sample includes 400,000 to 450,000 clones, 80% to 95% of them seen just once. The source was peripheral blood, collected in a trial of Ad26.COV2.S vaccine versus placebo. Receptors originate from a person aged 18-65 years who received the Ad26.COV2.S COVID-19 vaccine or a placebo.

V is TRBV19 and J is TRBJ2-7; possibly TRBD1 or TRBD2 for D (5 bases each). Looked up from germline, CDR1 is LNHDA and CDR2 is SQIVND (reference sequence). CDR3 length: 12 amino acids. The V and J ends lost 6 bases and 9 bases respectively, with 15 bases between them. CDR3 DNA: TGTGCCAGTAGCAGGGACCCGCCGGTGCAGTACTTC. This gives the protein CASSRDPPVQYF.

This clone was counted once. J is TRBJ1-2 and V is TRBV6-6; 7 nucleotides align to TRBD1. Germline CDR1 is MNHNY and CDR2 is SVGAGI (reference sequence). Unmatched junction bases numbered 12, after V lost 4 bases and J lost 4 bases. The CDR3 length is 16 residues. The CDR3 bases are TGTGCCAGCAGTTTTGACCCGCGGGACAGTGGCTATGGCTACACCTTC. Its protein product is CASSFDPRDSGYGYTF.

The chain uses TRBV15 and TRBJ1-1; TRBD1 matches at 9 bases. The CDR3 loop spans 14 amino acids. V gave up 1 base and J gave up 8 bases; unmatched junction bases: 5. CDR1 and CDR2 from the germline V gene are LNHNV and YYDKDF (reference sequence). The CDR3 DNA reads TGTGCCACCAGCAGAGTCCGGGACAGGGAGGAAGCTTTCTTT. It translates to CATSRVRDREEAFF. Full variable domain (missing parts from reference TRBV15 and TRBJ1-1): DAMVIQNPRYQVTQFGKPVTLSCSQTLNHNVMYWYQQKSSQAPKLLFHYYDKDFNNEADTPDNFQSRRPNTSFCFLDIRSPGLGDTAMYLCATSRVRDREEAFFGQGTRLTVV.

This clone appeared once. For the CDR3, the DNA is TGTGCCAGCAGTGAGGGATGGCAGGGAGAAACTGAAGCTTTCTTT. It yields the protein CASSEGWQGETEAFF. The chain has TRBV2 and TRBJ1-1, with D possibly being TRBD1 (5 bases). The CDR3 sequence is 15 residues long. The V gene's germline CDR1 is SNHLY and CDR2 FYNNEI. Trimming pared 3 bases from V and 5 bases from J, leaving 16 bases between.

This clone was picked up one time. CDR3 amino acids: CASSQDNSGDEQYF. DNA of the CDR3: TGCGCCAGCAGCCAAGATAACTCAGGGGACGAGCAGTACTTC. The rearrangement uses TRBV4-1 and TRBJ2-7; D perhaps matches TRBD1 (6 bases). The V and J ends lost 0 bases and 5 bases respectively, with 11 bases between them. This CDR3 comprises 14 residues. The germline V gene has CDR1 MGHRA and CDR2 YSYEKL.

The chain joins TRBV3-1 (or the pseudogene TRBV3-2) to TRBJ2-7; 11 bases align to TRBD2. CDR1 and CDR2 (germline): LGHDT, YNNKEL (reference sequence). Trimming at V came to 4 bases and at J to 6 bases, leaving 5 bases not matched to a gene. This CDR3 spans 14 amino acids. The CDR3 here is CASSPTSGEFEQYF. CDR3 nucleotide sequence: TGTGCCAGCAGCCCGACTAGCGGGGAATTCGAGCAGTACTTC.

This clone was detected only a few times. DNA of the CDR3: TGTGCCAGCAGCTATCTAGCGGCCCTGGGCTACGAGCAGTACTTC. Its protein product is CASSYLAALGYEQYF. The V and J genes are TRBV7-8 and TRBJ2-7; TRBD2 matches 7 bases. The J segment lost 3 bases and the V segment lost 4 bases, leaving 9 bases of the junction unmatched. The CDR3 is made up of 15 amino acids. Germline V gene lookup returns CDR1 SGHVS and CDR2 FQNEAQ.

The chain carries TRBV3-1 (or the pseudogene TRBV3-2) and TRBJ2-3; D is uncertain. V lost 2 bases, J lost 0 bases, and 12 bases lay in between. The germline gives CDR1 LGHDT, CDR2 YNNKEL (reference sequence). CDR3 length: 16 residues. CDR3 sequence: CASSQRAALSTDTQYF. For the CDR3, the DNA is TGTGCCAGCAGCCAACGGGCGGCCCTTAGCACAGATACGCAGTATTTT.

The rearrangement links TRBV9 to TRBJ2-3; D is possibly TRBD1 (6 bases). The CDR3 contains 16 residues. Germline values: CDR1 SGDLS, CDR2 YYNGEE. Trimming pared 3 bases from V and 4 bases from J, leaving 18 bases between. The CDR3: CASSAIPGARADTQYF. In DNA form, the CDR3 reads TGTGCCAGCAGCGCAATTCCAGGGGCGAGAGCAGATACGCAGTATTTT.

The CDR3 coding sequence is TGTGCCAGCAGCTCCCATCTCAGGGGTCATGATAATTCACCCCTCCACTTT. Its protein product is CASSSHLRGHDNSPLHF. V is TRBV7-9 and J is TRBJ1-6; D is perhaps TRBD1 (6 bases). Germline CDR1 and CDR2: SEHNR and FQNEAQ (reference sequence). The CDR3 has 17 amino acids. V lost 4 bases, J lost 5 bases, and 18 bases lay in between. The entire variable domain, with the rest obtained from reference TRBV7-9 and TRBJ1-6, is as follows: DTGVSQNPRHKITKRGQNVTFRCDPISEHNRLYWYRQTLGQGPEFLTYFQNEAQLEKSRLLSDRFSAERPKGSFSTLEIQRTEQGDSAMYLCASSSHLRGHDNSPLHFGNGTRLTVT.

This chain connects TRBV11-2 to TRBJ1-1; no clear D. From germline, CDR1 is SGHAT and CDR2 FQNNGV. V dropped 3 bases and J dropped 7 bases, with 9 bases sitting between them. The CDR3 has 12 amino acids. The CDR3 here is CASSLTTVEAFF. As DNA, the CDR3 is TGTGCCAGCAGCTTGACGACGGTTGAAGCTTTCTTT.

The chain employs TRBV7-2 and TRBJ1-2, with D maybe TRBD1 (6 bases). The CDR3 has 15 residues. Germline V gene sequence: CDR1 SGHTA, CDR2 FQGNSA. Trimming left V 1 base short and J 7 bases short, with 16 bases between. CDR3 sequence reads: CASSLDAQGSVGYTF. CDR3 bases: TGTGCCAGCAGCTTAGACGCACAGGGTTCGGTTGGCTACACCTTC.

The chain links TRBV5-6 to TRBJ1-5; TRBD1 matches 9 bases. V lost 4 bases, J lost 0 bases, and 5 bases stayed unmatched. Germline V gene lookup returns CDR1 SGHDT and CDR2 YYEEEE. This CDR3 is 16 amino acids long. The CDR3: CASSPWGQGSNQPQHF. CDR3 in DNA: TGTGCCAGCAGCCCCTGGGGACAGGGTAGCAATCAGCCCCAGCATTTT.

This chain connects TRBV2 to TRBJ2-1; 9 positions match TRBD2. This CDR3 has 15 residues. The V gene end was trimmed by 0 bases and the J gene end by 6 bases; junction bases not matched to a gene: 3. Germline V gene data show CDR1 as SNHLY and CDR2 as FYNNEI. CDR3 region: CASSEAVTSGNEQFF. Here the CDR3 DNA reads TGTGCCAGCAGTGAAGCGGTGACTAGCGGCAATGAGCAGTTCTTC.

The chain is built from TRBV9 and TRBJ1-2, with a weak D call TRBD1 (5 bases). This CDR3 contains 14 residues. In germline, CDR1 is SGDLS, CDR2 YYNGEE. Trimming pared 4 bases from V and 3 bases from J, leaving 13 bases between. CDR3 region: CASSQSQGYYGYTF. CDR3 nucleotides: TGTGCCAGCAGCCAAAGCCAGGGATACTATGGCTACACCTTC.

The rearrangement joins TRBV10-2 to TRBJ1-5; a weak D match, TRBD1 (6 bases). The CDR3 totals 18 residues. Germline V gives CDR1 WSHSY, CDR2 SAAADI. The V end lost 7 bases, the J end lost 2 bases, and 24 bases lay between the germline ends. The CDR3 loop is CASIGVSQGGVGNQPQHF. The CDR3 nucleotides read TGCGCCAGCATCGGGGTCTCACAGGGAGGAGTTGGCAATCAGCCCCAGCATTTT.

This clone was counted a single time. This chain links TRBV9 with TRBJ2-5; TRBD2 aligns across 9 bases. The CDR3 contains 16 residues. The germline CDR1 and CDR2 sequences are SGDLS and YYNGEE. V gave up 4 bases and J gave up 4 bases; unmatched junction bases: 11. In DNA, the CDR3 is TGTGCCAGCAGCCCCGGCGTAGCGGGAGTGGGAGAGACCCAGTACTTC. Encoded protein: CASSPGVAGVGETQYF.